This T cell receptor beta chain was recorded in a study of human T cells and chemical hapten exposure (dated by TCRdb to about 2021). Regarding the study in general: For sensitization, 2% DPC in acetone was applied to an approximately 2 cm by approximately 2 cm area of upper inner arm skin. Libraries were pooled for sequencing, and per-sample TCR yields varied mainly because of small differences in library volumes within the pool. Blood samples were taken from patients before sensitization (week 0) and at 2, 6 and about 24 weeks after DPC sensitization. The mostly female patient cohort included alopecia areata with under or over 50% scalp involvement, alopecia totalis and alopecia universalis. Twenty-nine alopecia patients provided blood for TCR sequencing at one to four time points (pre-sensitization, 2, 6 and 24 weeks). Patch testing was done on the upper back using Finn chambers containing 0.01% DPC, and results were scored after 6 days according to International Contact Dermatitis Research Group standards. Peripheral blood TCR repertoire changes were tracked in vivo in alopecia patients during primary and secondary sensitization to the hapten diphenylcyclopropenone (DPC). Throughout the study period of roughly 24 weeks, patients also received therapeutic DPC doses to the scalp every week.

What this sample's time point label stands for: patch test 1, 2 weeks after DPC sensitization. This specimen's treatment or condition label, per the study, means: therapeutic diphenylcyclopropenone sensitization with weekly scalp DPC. At every patch-test visit, the blood draw took place before the patch test was put on. Patients were considered eligible if aged 18 to 70, diagnosed with alopecia and deemed suitable for DPC therapy, and patients were excluded if pregnant. Total RNA was isolated from unfractionated whole blood collected in Tempus Blood RNA tubes. The method behind the library was RACE. TCRdb records NextSeq 500 as the sequencer. During library preparation, unique molecular identifiers were attached to individual cDNA molecules so that TCRs could be counted in a quantitative, reproducible way. From each blood RNA sample, both TCR alpha and TCR beta chains were sequenced. Per the original workflow: The median number of TCRs per sample was roughly 94,000, ranging from about 20,000 to 750,000. The Decombinator software suite was used to annotate the V, J and CDR3 of the TCR reads. Every sample was subsampled to the same number of TCRs (28,000) for the PS versus PT1 abundance plots. TCRs were defined as expanded if absent before sensitization and observed at least eight times at the 2-week time point. TCRdb redid the processing of the public reads, applying fastp at Q25 and MiXCR, and retained in-frame beta chains. Duplicate CDR3 protein sequences are folded into a single record with the most common DNA and genes. The V and J calls and clone size are TCRdb's, not the authors'. The sample includes fewer than 500,000 distinct CDR3 sequences, with approximately 5% observed a single time. The ten largest clones represent around 2% of the sample.

This clonotype was picked up many times. What this receptor recognizes is not known. Qualities for individual bases were not recorded, and no much larger clone is one base off. The full study reports these points: The number of TCRs above 1 in 1000 frequency did not change with DPC sensitization; there was no evidence of global repertoire structure alterations. All patients had alopecia, a presumed autoimmune disease, so their immune response might differ from that of healthy individuals. Repeated subsampling changed both the strength of the expansion versus patch-test correlation and the threshold at which the correlation became significant. Compared with pre-sensitization or healthy control sets, expanded TCRs formed significantly more large CDR3 similarity clusters, which is consistent with antigen-driven responses. A positive correlation was found between the number of PT1 expanded TCRs and patch test score, with significance reached at thresholds 8, 16 and 32 but not 4.

The CDR3 runs 15 residues from the cysteine to the phenylalanine. Only CDR3 DNA is held: 45 bases, read in frame from base 1. Trimmed from V: 5 bases; trimmed from J: 0 bases; junction bases lacking a gene match: 1. CDR1 and CDR2 were assigned from the germline V gene (reference sequence) as LGHDT and YNNKEL. This specimen was whole blood, taken in connection with sensitization to the hapten diphenylcyclopropenone (DPC). The sequence is built from TRBV3-1 and TRBJ2-3; 11 bases in the middle match TRBD2. The sequence derives from a woman between 50 and 59 years old with alopecia areata. Some clones in this sample may be carry-over from other donors' samples. The CDR3 region: CASSRLAGSTDTQYF. The nucleotides are TGTGCCAGCAGCAGACTAGCGGGGAGCACAGATACGCAGTATTTT.